This TCR beta chain was retrieved from a study of cytomegalovirus exposure and HLA in healthy donors. CDR3 length equals 16 residues. Germline V gene sequence: CDR1 SGHVS, CDR2 FQNEAQ. Trimming at V came to 5 bases and at J to 3 bases, leaving 9 bases not matched to a gene. Amplification used 60 Vbeta primers and 13 Jbeta primers. Here immunoSEQ multiplex PCR was the method, and the copy in TCRdb shows in-frame clones only, minus some. The table has 180,000 or so clones, 78% seen once. Sequenced material: PBMCs. The genes are TRBV7-8 and TRBJ2-5; 10 bases fit TRBD1. The TCR sequence derives from a female donor in good health and CMV-seronegative. CDR3 DNA sequence: TGTGCCAGCAGCGGTCTTCGGACAGGGGGGAAAGAGACCCAGTACTTC. Its protein is CASSGLRTGGKETQYF.